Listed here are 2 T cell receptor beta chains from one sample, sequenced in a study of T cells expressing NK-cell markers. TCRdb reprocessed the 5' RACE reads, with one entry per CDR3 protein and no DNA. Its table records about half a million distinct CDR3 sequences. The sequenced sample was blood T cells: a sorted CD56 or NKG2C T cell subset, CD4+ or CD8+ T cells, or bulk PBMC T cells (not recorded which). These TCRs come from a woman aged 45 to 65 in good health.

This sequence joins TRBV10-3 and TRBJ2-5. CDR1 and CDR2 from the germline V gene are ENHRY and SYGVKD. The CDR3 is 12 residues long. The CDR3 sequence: CAIKSLEETQYF.

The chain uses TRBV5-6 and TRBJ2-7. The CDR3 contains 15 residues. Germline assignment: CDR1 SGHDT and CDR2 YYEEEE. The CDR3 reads CASSKGKGKGYEQYF.